This T cell receptor beta chain was obtained from a study of a mutant IDH1 vaccine in newly diagnosed glioma. Study context: Those enrolled had earlier been treated with radiotherapy, temozolomide, or both, mostly both.

Profiled with immunoSEQ multiplex PCR; TCRdb holds only in-frame clones, not every one. The sample records under 45,000 clones, roughly four fifths being singletons. A word on this clone: Its antigen remains unidentified.

Sample time point: week 5, during vaccination. Doses of 300 ug of mutant IDH1 20-mer peptide were given with topical imiquimod. The CDR3 consists of 15 residues. CDR1 and CDR2 from the germline V gene are SGHNT and YYREEE (reference sequence). With 1 base removed from V and 5 bases from J, the gap between germline ends came to 16 bases. This clonotype was obtained from a man aged 50 or older with glioma. The sequencing here drew on PBMCs, taken from a glioma patient whose treatment included an IDH1 peptide vaccine. The chain has TRBV5-4 and TRBJ2-7, with D tentatively TRBD2 (6 bases). In DNA form, the CDR3 reads TGTGCCAGCAGCTTGCAGCGCGGGATACGACACGAGCAGTACTTC. Encoded protein: CASSLQRGIRHEQYF.